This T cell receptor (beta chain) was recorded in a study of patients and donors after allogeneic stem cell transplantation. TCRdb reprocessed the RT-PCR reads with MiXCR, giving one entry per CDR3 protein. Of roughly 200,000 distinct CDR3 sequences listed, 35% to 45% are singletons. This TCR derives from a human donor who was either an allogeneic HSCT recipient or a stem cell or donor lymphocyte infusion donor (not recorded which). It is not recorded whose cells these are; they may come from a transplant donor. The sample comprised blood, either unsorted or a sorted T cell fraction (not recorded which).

CDR3 residues: CASSLVGGTQPQHF. CDR3 DNA sequence: TGCGCCAGCAGCTTGGTGGGGGGGACTCAGCCCCAGCATTTT. The rearrangement joins TRBV5-1 to TRBJ1-5; maybe TRBD1 (5 bases). Trimming removed 0 bases at V and 6 bases at J, with 10 bases between. Germline V gives CDR1 SGHRS, CDR2 YFSETQ. The CDR3 is 14 amino acids.